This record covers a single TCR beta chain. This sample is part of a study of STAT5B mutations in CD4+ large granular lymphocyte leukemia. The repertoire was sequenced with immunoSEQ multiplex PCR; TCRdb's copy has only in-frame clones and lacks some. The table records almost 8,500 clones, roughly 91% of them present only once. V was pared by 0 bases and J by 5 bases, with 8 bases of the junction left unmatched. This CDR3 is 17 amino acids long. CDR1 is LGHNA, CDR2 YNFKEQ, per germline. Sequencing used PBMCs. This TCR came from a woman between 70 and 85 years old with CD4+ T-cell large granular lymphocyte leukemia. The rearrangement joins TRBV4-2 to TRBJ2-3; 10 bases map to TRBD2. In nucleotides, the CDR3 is TGTGCCAGCAGCCAAGACGGGGTAGCGGGGGGATTAGATACGCAGTATTTT. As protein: CASSQDGVAGGLDTQYF.